Presented here are 15 T cell receptor beta chains from one specimen sequenced in a study of blood T cell repertoires in COVID-19. Sequencing was performed with immunoSEQ multiplex PCR; in TCRdb, only in-frame clones are kept and a portion is missing. The table has about half a million clones, 75% to 90% seen once. Material for sequencing was PBMCs or T cells enriched from blood (not recorded which). The receptors originated from a woman between 55 and 75 years old who had recovered from COVID-19.

This sequence joins TRBV6-6 and TRBJ1-1; 7 bases agree with TRBD1. The germline V gene encodes CDR1 MNHNY and CDR2 SVGAGI (reference sequence). The V gene end was trimmed by 6 bases and the J gene end by 0 bases; junction bases not matched to a gene: 13. The CDR3 sequence is 17 residues long. CDR3 amino acids: CASSRSGTASLNTEAFF. The CDR3 nucleotides are TGTGCCAGCAGCCGATCCGGGACAGCCAGCTTGAACACTGAAGCTTTCTTT.

This chain joins TRBV6-5 and TRBJ1-1, with D possibly TRBD1 on 5 matching bases. The germline gives CDR1 MNHEY, CDR2 SVGAGI. Trimming took 0 bases from V and 5 from J, leaving 16 bases between them. The CDR3 is 16 amino acids. The DNA of the CDR3 is TGTGCCAGCAGTTACTCAGCTTCAATGGGGGGGACTGAAGCTTTCTTT. Translation: CASSYSASMGGTEAFF.

This clone has a single count. This chain links TRBV10-3 with TRBJ1-1; D gene ambiguous. This CDR3 is built from 14 residues. V lost 4 bases, J lost 2 bases, and 11 bases lay in between. Germline loops: CDR1 ENHRY, CDR2 SYGVKD. The CDR3 region is CAISVRAVNTEAFF. The CDR3 nucleotides read TGTGCCATCAGTGTGCGGGCCGTAAACACTGAAGCTTTCTTT.

The V call is TRBV27, the J call TRBJ2-7; 8 bases align to TRBD1. Germline CDR1 reads MNHEY; CDR2 reads SMNVEV (reference sequence). The CDR3 extends over 16 amino acids. With 2 bases clipped from V and 4 bases from J, the junction kept 10 bases outside the gene matches. The CDR3, as DNA: TGTGCCAGCAGTTTACATACAGGGGGTCGGGGGTACGAGCAGTACTTC. It encodes CASSLHTGGRGYEQYF.

The genes are TRBV7-2 and TRBJ2-1, with 10 bases fitting TRBD2. Per germline, CDR1 SGHTA and CDR2 FQGNSA. The CDR3 is made up of 18 amino acids. With V trimmed by 1 base and J by 1 base, 7 bases remained unmatched. The DNA of the CDR3 is TGTGCCAGCAGCTTAGTGGAGCGGGGGGGATGGTCCTACAATGAGCAGTTCTTC. Amino acid sequence: CASSLVERGGWSYNEQFF.

The V gene is TRBV7-9, the J gene TRBJ2-7; 9 nucleotides agree with TRBD1. CDR1 is SEHNR and CDR2 is FQNEAQ in the germline V gene (reference sequence). This CDR3 region has 14 residues. Losses at the gene ends were 7 bases for V and 0 bases for J; bases not matched to a gene: 4. The CDR3 sequence is CASNWDRVSYEQYV. The CDR3 region has the DNA TGTGCCAGCAACTGGGACAGGGTCTCCTACGAGCAGTACGTC.

The chain's CDR3 is CASGYRGREQYV. CDR3 DNA: TGTGCCAGCGGTTACAGGGGGCGGGAGCAGTACGTC. This chain joins TRBV6-5 and TRBJ2-7, with 9 bases matching TRBD1. The CDR3 is 12 amino acids. Germline V CDR1 and CDR2: MNHEY, SVGAGI.

This clone has only a few counts. The rearrangement joins TRBV19 to TRBJ1-6, with no clear D. Germline values: CDR1 LNHDA, CDR2 SQIVND (reference sequence). The CDR3 is 15 residues long. V lost 4 bases and J lost 5, with 12 bases in between. The CDR3 region is CASSTSGSDNSPLHF. The DNA for the CDR3 is TGTGCCAGTAGTACCTCGGGGAGCGATAATTCACCCCTCCACTTT.

The V and J genes are TRBV2 and TRBJ2-7; 9 bases line up with TRBD2. Unmatched junction bases numbered 8, after V lost 4 bases and J lost 4 bases. The germline V gene encodes CDR1 SNHLY and CDR2 FYNNEI. This CDR3 comprises 15 residues. The CDR3 DNA reads as TGTGCCAGCAGTGGAAAGCGGGGGGCCCCATACGAGCAGTACTTC. Translation gives CASSGKRGAPYEQYF.

V is TRBV6-5 and J is TRBJ1-4; TRBD1 matches at 7 bases. V dropped 0 bases and J dropped 3; count of bases not matched to a gene: 4. This CDR3 has 16 amino acids. CDR1 and CDR2 (germline): MNHEY, SVGAGI. CDR3 loop: CASSYSPGQSNEKLFF. The DNA of the CDR3 is TGTGCCAGCAGTTACTCGCCGGGACAGTCTAATGAAAAACTGTTTTTT.

This clone was seen only a few times. V usage is TRBV18 and J usage is TRBJ1-4; 7 bases are shared with TRBD1. CDR3 length: 16 amino acids. V lost 1 base, J lost 2 bases, and 4 bases stayed unmatched. Germline assignment: CDR1 KGHSH and CDR2 LQKENI. For the CDR3, the DNA is TGTGCCAGCTCACCACGAACAGGGGATACTAATGAAAAACTGTTTTTT. It is translated as CASSPRTGDTNEKLFF.

The genes are TRBV27 and TRBJ1-5, with D possibly TRBD1 on 6 matching bases. V lost 3 bases and J 2 bases, leaving 11 bases between the germline ends. CDR3 length equals 15 residues. Germline V gives CDR1 MNHEY, CDR2 SMNVEV (reference sequence). The CDR3 nucleotides read TGTGCCAGCAGTTTCGACAGGATAGGCAATCAGCCCCAGCATTTT. Translating gives CASSFDRIGNQPQHF.

CDR3: CASSSLEAFF. In DNA form, the CDR3 reads TGTGCCAGCAGCTCCTTAGAAGCTTTCTTT. The chain carries TRBV11-2 and TRBJ1-1; D unresolved. The germline V and J ends were trimmed by 4 bases and 8 bases, with 5 bases remaining between them. Germline lookup yields CDR1 SGHAT and CDR2 FQNNGV. The CDR3 covers 10 residues.

The V call is TRBV6-1, the J call TRBJ2-1, with D maybe TRBD1 (6 bases). The germline V and J ends were trimmed by 3 bases and 3 bases, with 12 bases remaining between them. Germline V lookup: CDR1 MNHNS, CDR2 SASEGT. The CDR3 is 15 residues long. The CDR3, as DNA: TGTGCCAGCAGTGAGACAGGCCGGGTCTACAATGAGCAGTTCTTC. Its protein product is CASSETGRVYNEQFF.

The CDR3 sequence is CASSSGTYYSGNTIYF. The CDR3 DNA sequence: TGTGCCAGCAGCTCCGGGACTTACTACTCTGGAAACACCATATATTTT. This sequence joins TRBV14 and TRBJ1-3; D is possibly TRBD1 (5 bases). Germline V gives CDR1 SGHDN, CDR2 FVKESK. Trimming removed 5 bases from V and 0 bases from J, with 14 bases in between. The CDR3 consists of 16 residues.